Listed below are T cell receptor beta chains from one sample, sequenced in a study of shared clonotypes between healthy human individuals. The table came from immunoSEQ multiplex PCR; TCRdb's copy has only in-frame clones and leaves some out. The sample has a few million clones; approximately 92% are singletons. The sample comprised naive CD4+ T cells sorted from blood. The origin of the receptors is a man aged 18 to 29 in good health. Both conserved end residues are part of each CDR3. The order of the fields is D gene, V gene, J gene, clone size, CDR3 protein, CDR3 DNA. D genes are given only for firm matches. Only some rows state a clone size, as once, few, many or a class for expanded clones.

d_call: TRBD1; v_call: TRBV27; j_call: TRBJ1-2; clone_size: .; cdr3_aa: CASRQGTGASYGYTF; cdr3_nt: TGTGCCAGCAGACAGGGGACAGGGGCTTCCTATGGCTACACCTTC
d_call: TRBD1; v_call: TRBV27; j_call: TRBJ2-5; clone_size: .; cdr3_aa: CASRGTGGGETQYF; cdr3_nt: TGTGCCAGCAGGGGGACAGGGGGCGGGGAGACCCAGTACTTC
d_call: .; v_call: TRBV7-2; j_call: TRBJ1-1; clone_size: .; cdr3_aa: CASSLGTNTEAFF; cdr3_nt: TGTGCCAGCAGCTTGGGGACCAACACTGAAGCTTTCTTT
d_call: TRBD1; v_call: TRBV6-6; j_call: TRBJ1-2; clone_size: once; cdr3_aa: CASSYSIGQGARGYTF; cdr3_nt: TGTGCCAGCAGTTACTCGATCGGACAGGGGGCGCGAGGCTACACCTTC
d_call: .; v_call: TRBV4-2; j_call: TRBJ2-3; clone_size: .; cdr3_aa: CASSQDRDPSSRYTDTQYF; cdr3_nt: TGTGCCAGCAGCCAAGATAGGGACCCCTCATCCAGATACACAGATACGCAGTATTTT
d_call: .; v_call: TRBV29-1; j_call: TRBJ2-3; clone_size: .; cdr3_aa: CSVSRGSGTDTQYF; cdr3_nt: TGCAGCGTTTCTAGGGGGTCCGGCACAGATACGCAGTATTTT
d_call: .; v_call: TRBV25-1; j_call: TRBJ1-6; clone_size: few; cdr3_aa: CASSEGGRSPLHF; cdr3_nt: TGTGCCAGCAGTGAGGGAGGGCGCTCACCCCTCCACTTT
d_call: TRBD1; v_call: TRBV6-5; j_call: TRBJ1-2; clone_size: .; cdr3_aa: CASGRGPSNYGYTF; cdr3_nt: TGTGCCAGCGGCAGGGGGCCGTCTAACTATGGCTACACCTTC
d_call: .; v_call: TRBV5-1; j_call: TRBJ2-7; clone_size: .; cdr3_aa: CASSFSGSYEQYF; cdr3_nt: TGCGCCAGCAGCTTCTCGGGTTCCTACGAGCAGTACTTC
d_call: .; v_call: TRBV7-9; j_call: TRBJ2-7; clone_size: .; cdr3_aa: CASSLEARTYEQYF; cdr3_nt: TGTGCCAGCAGCTTAGAGGCCAGGACCTACGAGCAGTACTTC
d_call: TRBD1; v_call: TRBV5-4; j_call: TRBJ2-2; clone_size: .; cdr3_aa: CASSLPGTGIVGELFF; cdr3_nt: TGTGCCAGCAGCTTACCCGGGACAGGGATAGTGGGGGAGCTGTTTTTT